This paragraph covers one T cell receptor (beta chain) sequence. The data were taken from a study of blood T cell repertoires in COVID-19. Methods used by the authors: Reference gene primers were amplified, and this amplification served to estimate nucleated cell counts. Repertoires were generated with immunoSEQ multiplex PCR, while TCRdb's copy carries only in-frame clones and drops some. V and J calls and clone size are copied from that table; D and trimming were computed from the DNA. The sample carries about 280,000 clones, over 75% recorded once. V gave up 4 bases and J gave up 14 bases, with 13 bases separating them. CDR1 and CDR2 (germline): SEHNR, FQNEAQ (reference sequence). This CDR3 spans 11 amino acids.

Sequencing was done on a sample of peripheral blood. The sequence was collected from a man aged 18 to 29 with active or convalescent COVID-19. This chain links TRBV7-9 with TRBJ2-3, with D tentatively TRBD2 (6 bases). DNA for the CDR3: TGTGCCAGCAGCTACGCCGAGACTAGGTATTTT. This gives the protein CASSYAETRYF. Based on the CDR3 plus reference TRBV7-9 and TRBJ2-3, the full variable domain is DTGVSQNPRHKITKRGQNVTFRCDPISEHNRLYWYRQTLGQGPEFLTYFQNEAQLEKSRLLSDRFSAERPKGSFSTLEIQRTEQGDSAMYLCASSYAETRYFGPGTRLTVL.